One TCR beta chain is described in this entry. This study enrolled people aged 18 to 89 from about 24 US geographic areas. Clones were sequenced by immunoSEQ multiplex PCR, and TCRdb holds only the in-frame ones, with some missing. The data hold nearly 250,000 clones, with about 82% observed a single time. The CDR3 covers 11 residues. V was shortened by 7 bases and J by 5 bases, with 5 bases between the two germline ends. Looked up from germline, CDR1 is MGHDK and CDR2 is SYGVNS. The entry originates in a study of blood T cell repertoires in COVID-19. As for the study in general: Donors in the United States, Italy and Spain gave samples during acute or convalescent COVID-19. In each case, the material was cDNA or gDNA derived from T cells, B-cell-depleted T cells, or PBMCs.

The rearrangement uses TRBV25-1 and TRBJ2-2, with D uncertain. The specimen sequenced was PBMCs or T cells enriched from blood (not recorded which). The receptor comes from a woman in her forties or fifties who had recovered from COVID-19. This CDR3 is CASTGTGELFF. The CDR3 DNA sequence: TGTGCCAGCACAGGTACCGGGGAGCTGTTTTTT. Full variable domain (outside the CDR3, taken from reference TRBV25-1 and TRBJ2-2): EADIYQTPRYLVIGTGKKITLECSQTMGHDKMYWYQQDPGMELHLIHYSYGVNSTEKGDLSSESTVSRIRTEHFPLTLESARPSHTSQYLCASTGTGELFFGEGSRLTVL.